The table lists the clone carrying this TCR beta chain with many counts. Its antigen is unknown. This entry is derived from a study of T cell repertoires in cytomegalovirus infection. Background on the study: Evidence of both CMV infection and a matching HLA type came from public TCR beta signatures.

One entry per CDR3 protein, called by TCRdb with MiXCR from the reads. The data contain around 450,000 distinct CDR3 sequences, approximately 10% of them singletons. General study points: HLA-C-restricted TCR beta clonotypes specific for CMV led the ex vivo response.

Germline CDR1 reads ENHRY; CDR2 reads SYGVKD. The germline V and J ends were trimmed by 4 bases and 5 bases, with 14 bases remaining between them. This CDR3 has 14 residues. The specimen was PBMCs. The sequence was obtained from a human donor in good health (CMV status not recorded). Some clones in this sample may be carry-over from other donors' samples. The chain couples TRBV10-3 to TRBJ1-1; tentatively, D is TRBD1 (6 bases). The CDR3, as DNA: TGTGCCATCAGTGGTGGGGGCCCTGGGACTGAAGCTTTCTTT. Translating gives CAISGGGPGTEAFF.